This entry lists 27 T cell receptor beta chains sequenced from one sample in a study of blood T cell repertoires in COVID-19. Profiled with immunoSEQ multiplex PCR; TCRdb holds only in-frame clones, not every one. The table includes around 79,000 clones, approximately 90% detected once. Source material: peripheral blood. The receptors come from a man between 65 and 80 years old with active or convalescent COVID-19.

The chain links TRBV2 to TRBJ1-1; unclear D gene. This CDR3 region has 13 residues. The V and J ends lost 4 bases and 6 bases respectively, with 12 bases between them. The V gene's germline CDR1 is SNHLY and CDR2 FYNNEI. CDR3 DNA sequence: TGTGCCAGCAGTGGGAATCTGGGCGCTGAAGCTTTCTTT. Translation gives CASSGNLGAEAFF.

This chain joins TRBV7-2 and TRBJ1-5; 9 nucleotides match TRBD1. Germline CDR1 SGHTA, CDR2 FQGNSA. Trimming cost V 7 bases and J 5 bases; bases outside gene matches: 6. The CDR3 covers 14 residues. The CDR3, as DNA: TGTGCCAGCACGTCGGGACAGGGAGATCAGCCCCAGCATTTT. It yields the protein CASTSGQGDQPQHF.

The rearrangement uses TRBV15 and TRBJ1-3; weak D call: TRBD1 (5 bases). The germline V gene encodes CDR1 LNHNV and CDR2 YYDKDF (reference sequence). Trimming shortened V by 6 bases and J by 3 bases, and 12 bases separated the two germline ends. CDR3 length: 14 residues. DNA of the CDR3: TGTGCCACCAGAGTCGGGGGAAGTGGAAACACCATATATTTT. The encoded protein is CATRVGGSGNTIYF. Full variable domain (outside the CDR3, taken from reference TRBV15 and TRBJ1-3): DAMVIQNPRYQVTQFGKPVTLSCSQTLNHNVMYWYQQKSSQAPKLLFHYYDKDFNNEADTPDNFQSRRPNTSFCFLDIRSPGLGDTAMYLCATRVGGSGNTIYFGEGSWLTVV.

This clone appeared a few times. This rearrangement joins TRBV19 to TRBJ1-5; 7 bases match TRBD1. J lost 3 bases, V lost 3 bases, and 8 bases had no gene match. The CDR3 sequence is 16 residues long. Germline CDR1 reads LNHDA; CDR2 reads SQIVND (reference sequence). The CDR3 sequence: CASSIPPGGYNQPQHF. The CDR3 nucleotides read TGTGCCAGTAGTATTCCTCCAGGGGGTTACAATCAGCCCCAGCATTTT.

This chain uses TRBV5-6 with TRBJ2-7; D perhaps matches TRBD2 (6 bases). V dropped 0 bases and J dropped 0 bases, with 13 bases sitting between them. There are 16 residues in the CDR3. Germline-derived CDR1 and CDR2 are SGHDT and YYEEEE. The CDR3 nucleotides are TGTGCCAGCAGCTTGGGCGGACGGACTACCTCCTACGAGCAGTACTTC. Translating gives CASSLGGRTTSYEQYF.

This chain joins TRBV7-2 and TRBJ1-4; weak D call: TRBD1 (6 bases). CDR1 and CDR2 (germline): SGHTA, FQGNSA. Between the trimmed V and J ends, which lost 5 bases and 3 bases, there was a span of 13 bases. The CDR3 is 15 amino acids. CDR3 region: CASSLNRASNEKLFF. For the CDR3, the DNA is TGTGCCAGCAGCCTCAACAGGGCCTCTAATGAAAAACTGTTTTTT.

The CDR3: CASSYRDRSEKLFF. DNA for the CDR3: TGTGCCAGCAGTTACCGGGACAGGAGTGAAAAACTGTTTTTT. V gene TRBV6-4 combines with J gene TRBJ1-4, with 8 bases identical to TRBD1. Losses at the gene ends were 5 bases for V and 7 bases for J; bases not matched to a gene: 6. Germline assignment: CDR1 MRHNA and CDR2 SNTAGT. The CDR3 is 14 amino acids.

This rearrangement joins TRBV2 to TRBJ1-4; D gene ambiguous. Germline lookup yields CDR1 SNHLY and CDR2 FYNNEI. There are 15 residues in the CDR3. The V and J ends lost 1 base and 4 bases respectively, with 10 bases between them. CDR3 amino acids: CASSEVITINEKLFF. CDR3 bases: TGTGCCAGCAGTGAAGTAATAACAATTAATGAAAAACTGTTTTTT.

V and J are TRBV5-1 and TRBJ1-5; D is possibly TRBD1 (6 bases). CDR3 length: 15 amino acids. V shed 5 bases and J shed 3 bases, with 15 bases lying between them. Germline CDR1 is SGHRS and CDR2 is YFSETQ. CDR3 in DNA: TGCGCCAGCAGAAGGACAGCGGATTACAATCAGCCCCAGCATTTT. The encoded protein is CASRRTADYNQPQHF.

The chain has TRBV28 and TRBJ1-4; possible D gene TRBD1, 5 bases. Germline V lookup: CDR1 MDHEN, CDR2 SYDVKM. Trimming removed 3 bases at V and 7 bases at J, with 12 bases between. CDR3 length: 14 amino acids. In DNA, the CDR3 is TGTGCCAGCAGTTTTAGGAGGGGAGGTGAAAAACTGTTTTTT. It is translated as CASSFRRGGEKLFF.

The genes are TRBV7-9 and TRBJ1-2, with D hard to call. Looked up from germline, CDR1 is SEHNR and CDR2 is FQNEAQ (reference sequence). This CDR3 is 13 amino acids long. The germline V and J ends were trimmed by 7 bases and 7 bases, with 16 bases remaining between them. The CDR3 loop is CASILGEAGGYTF. The CDR3 DNA reads as TGTGCCAGCATCCTCGGGGAGGCTGGTGGCTACACCTTC.

This rearrangement joins TRBV27 to TRBJ1-4, with TRBD1 as a possible D gene (5 bases). Germline CDR1 is MNHEY and CDR2 is SMNVEV (reference sequence). V was trimmed by 4 bases and J by 0 bases, leaving 12 bases between them. CDR3 size: 16 residues. This CDR3 reads CASSSRQSATNEKLFF. CDR3 nucleotides: TGTGCCAGCAGTTCCCGACAGAGCGCAACTAATGAAAAACTGTTTTTT.

The chain joins TRBV7-9 to TRBJ2-7, with D unclear. Trimming shortened V by 1 base and J by 6 bases, and 10 bases separated the two germline ends. Germline V gene sequence: CDR1 SEHNR, CDR2 FQNEAQ (reference sequence). There are 13 residues in the CDR3. The DNA of the CDR3 is TGTGCCAGCAGCTTAGTAGCCGGGTCCGAGCAGTACTTC. It encodes CASSLVAGSEQYF.

The chain carries TRBV27 and TRBJ1-4, with 7 bases identical to TRBD1. In germline, CDR1 is MNHEY, CDR2 SMNVEV (reference sequence). The CDR3 has 13 residues. After removal of 6 bases from V and 7 bases from J, the junction contained 5 bases not matched to a gene. This CDR3 reads CASSRQGSEKLFF. In DNA form, the CDR3 reads TGTGCCAGCAGCCGACAGGGCAGTGAAAAACTGTTTTTT.

In this sample, this clone turned up once. The chain employs TRBV5-6 and TRBJ1-1, with D perhaps matching TRBD1 (5 bases). Trimming removed 4 bases at V and 0 bases at J, with 19 bases between. Germline V gives CDR1 SGHDT, CDR2 YYEEEE. The CDR3 runs to 17 residues. This CDR3 reads CASSSLKNGGVNTEAFF. For the CDR3, the DNA is TGTGCCAGCAGCAGCTTGAAAAACGGGGGAGTGAACACTGAAGCTTTCTTT.

The V call is TRBV19, the J call TRBJ2-1; 11 nucleotides agree with TRBD2. Germline V gene lookup returns CDR1 LNHDA and CDR2 SQIVND (reference sequence). Trimming at V came to 4 bases and at J to 6 bases, leaving 8 bases not matched to a gene. The CDR3 runs to 16 residues. The CDR3 DNA follows: TGTGCCAGTAGTAACTTACTAGCGGGAGTCTTCAATGAGCAGTTCTTC. Translation gives CASSNLLAGVFNEQFF.

The chain carries TRBV6-2 or TRBV6-3 and TRBJ2-3; 7 bases line up with TRBD1. CDR3 length: 14 amino acids. V shed 2 bases and J 1 base; nucleotides not matched to a gene: 0. Per germline, CDR1 MNHEY and CDR2 SVGEGT. CDR3 DNA sequence: TGTGCCAGCAGTTACGGGACAGGCACAGATACGCAGTATTTT. Its protein product is CASSYGTGTDTQYF.

The V call is TRBV28, the J call TRBJ2-1; 10 bases match TRBD1. The V gene's germline CDR1 is MDHEN and CDR2 SYDVKM. The ends lost 2 bases at V and 13 bases at J; junction bases unmatched: 17. This CDR3 spans 17 amino acids. The CDR3 DNA is TGTGCCAGCAGTTTACTTCAGGGACAGGGGACTAATGTGGCTCAGTTCTTC. Amino acids: CASSLLQGQGTNVAQFF.

J is TRBJ1-1 and V is TRBV11-2, with 9 bases lining up with TRBD1. From germline, CDR1 is SGHAT and CDR2 FQNNGV. The CDR3 length is 15 residues. The ends lost 5 bases at V and 5 bases at J; junction bases unmatched: 9. CDR3 coding DNA: TGTGCCAGCAGCCTCCAACAGGGGGCGCCGACTGAAGCTTTCTTT. It yields the protein CASSLQQGAPTEAFF. Full variable domain (remainder filled in from reference TRBV11-2 and TRBJ1-1): EAGVAQSPRYKIIEKRQSVAFWCNPISGHATLYWYQQILGQGPKLLIQFQNNGVVDDSQLPKDRFSAERLKGVDSTLKIQPAKLEDSAVYLCASSLQQGAPTEAFFGQGTRLTVV.

J is TRBJ1-6 and V is TRBV3-1 (or the pseudogene TRBV3-2); 9 nucleotides align to TRBD1. CDR3 size: 17 residues. Germline loops: CDR1 LGHDT, CDR2 YNNKEL (reference sequence). Unmatched junction bases numbered 8, after V lost 3 bases and J lost 5 bases. The CDR3 region is CASSQGTGWDDNSPLHF. CDR3 nucleotide sequence: TGTGCCAGCAGCCAGGGGACAGGGTGGGACGATAATTCACCCCTCCACTTT.

J is TRBJ2-7 and V is TRBV19; D perhaps matches TRBD1 (6 bases). Trimming shortened V by 5 bases and J by 2 bases, and 13 bases separated the two germline ends. The CDR3 has 14 residues. Germline V CDR1 and CDR2: LNHDA, SQIVND (reference sequence). CDR3 residues: CASSYRDTPYEQYF. CDR3 bases: TGTGCCAGTAGTTACCGGGACACTCCCTACGAGCAGTACTTC.

The chain links TRBV12-3 or TRBV12-4 to TRBJ1-1; D remains unclear. This CDR3 is 12 amino acids long. The V end was cut by 6 bases, the J end by 8 bases, with 13 bases between. The CDR3 is CASSLGPTEAFF. DNA of the CDR3: TGTGCCAGCAGCCTTGGGCCGACCGAAGCTTTCTTT.

The gene calls are TRBV21-1 and TRBJ1-5; the table gives TRBD1 as D, unverified against the DNA. TRBV21-1 is listed as a pseudogene. The CDR3 covers 18 residues. The CDR3 loop is CASSKGALLSQGNQPQHF. CDR3 coding DNA: TGTGCCAGCAGCAAAGGAGCCCTCTTGAGTCAGGGGAATCAGCCCCAGCATTTT.

This chain links TRBV2 with TRBJ2-7, with 9 nucleotides matching TRBD1. The CDR3 contains 14 residues. Germline V CDR1 and CDR2: SNHLY, FYNNEI. The junction had 9 bases not matched to a gene; V was cut back by 8 bases and J by 4 bases. CDR3 amino acids: CASARTGEVYEQYF. CDR3 coding DNA: TGTGCCAGCGCCCGGACAGGGGAAGTGTACGAGCAGTACTTC. The full variable domain, its missing parts supplied by reference TRBV2 and TRBJ2-7, is EPEVTQTPSHQVTQMGQEVILRCVPISNHLYFYWYRQILGQKVEFLVSFYNNEISEKSEIFDDQFSVERPDGSNFTLKIRSTKLEDSAMYFCASARTGEVYEQYFGPGTRLTVT.

The V gene is TRBV2, the J gene TRBJ1-1; D might be TRBD1 (5 bases). The V gene lost 6 bases and the J gene lost 3 bases, with 11 bases spanning the gap. The length of the CDR3 is 13 residues. Looked up from germline, CDR1 is SNHLY and CDR2 is FYNNEI. Written as DNA, the CDR3 is TGTGCCAGCAGGCGGGACCGAGACACTGAAGCTTTCTTT. As protein: CASRRDRDTEAFF. The full variable domain, completed using reference TRBV2 and TRBJ1-1, is EPEVTQTPSHQVTQMGQEVILRCVPISNHLYFYWYRQILGQKVEFLVSFYNNEISEKSEIFDDQFSVERPDGSNFTLKIRSTKLEDSAMYFCASRRDRDTEAFFGQGTRLTVV.

This chain connects TRBV19 to TRBJ1-5; no clear D. CDR3 length equals 13 residues. Germline assignment: CDR1 LNHDA and CDR2 SQIVND (reference sequence). V dropped 5 bases and J dropped 8 bases, with 13 bases sitting between them. CDR3 residues: CASSFQPGEPQHF. DNA of the CDR3: TGTGCCAGTAGTTTCCAACCTGGAGAGCCCCAGCATTTT.

This sequence joins TRBV9 and TRBJ1-2; 7 bases are shared with TRBD1. CDR3 length: 14 residues. Losses at the gene ends were 3 bases for V and 2 bases for J; bases not matched to a gene: 4. CDR1 SGDLS and CDR2 YYNGEE come from the germline V gene. The CDR3 sequence is CASSARDSNYGYTF. DNA of the CDR3: TGTGCCAGCAGCGCGAGGGACAGCAACTATGGCTACACCTTC. Full variable domain (missing parts from reference TRBV9 and TRBJ1-2): DSGVTQTPKHLITATGQRVTLRCSPRSGDLSVYWYQQSLDQGLQFLIQYYNGEERAKGNILERFSAQQFPDLHSELNLSSLELGDSALYFCASSARDSNYGYTFGSGTRLTVV.